What follows are 21 T cell receptor beta chains derived from one specimen sequenced in a study of blood T cell repertoires in COVID-19. Using immunoSEQ multiplex PCR, the repertoire was profiled, and TCRdb retains in-frame clones only, with some absent. This table holds 35,000 to 40,000 clones, 75% to 90% found once. Sequences were obtained from peripheral blood. These receptors all stem from a middle-aged man with active or convalescent COVID-19.

The rearrangement links TRBV21-1 to TRBJ2-7; the table's D gene call, TRBD1, was not cross checked with the DNA. TRBV21-1 is termed a pseudogene. CDR3 length equals 13 residues. This chain's CDR3 is CASSTYRDSEQYF. The CDR3 bases are TGTGCCAGCAGCACTTACAGGGATAGCGAGCAGTACTTC.

V and J are TRBV27 and TRBJ1-2; maybe TRBD1 (5 bases). This CDR3 region has 13 residues. Trimming cost V 5 bases and J 1 base, with 8 bases left between them. Germline lookup yields CDR1 MNHEY and CDR2 SMNVEV (reference sequence). CDR3 loop: CASSLRVNYGYTF. The CDR3 DNA reads TGTGCCAGCAGTCTCAGGGTTAACTATGGCTACACCTTC.

This clone was seen more than once but under ten times. V gene TRBV28 combines with J gene TRBJ2-5, with D possibly being TRBD1 (5 bases). This CDR3 contains 15 residues. The V gene's germline CDR1 is MDHEN and CDR2 SYDVKM. V lost 4 bases and J 5 bases, leaving 17 bases between the germline ends. Here the CDR3 reads CASSSSRRAKETQYF. The CDR3 nucleotides read TGTGCCAGCAGTTCATCCCGCAGGGCCAAGGAGACCCAGTACTTC.

This clone was counted a few times. The rearrangement joins TRBV6-5 to TRBJ1-5; TRBD1 matches 7 bases. Unmatched junction bases numbered 3, after V lost 5 bases and J lost 2 bases. Per the germline V gene, CDR1 is MNHEY and CDR2 is SVGAGI. The CDR3 is 14 residues long. DNA of the CDR3: TGTGCCAGCAGTCCCGACAGGGGCAATCAGCCCCAGCATTTT. It is translated as CASSPDRGNQPQHF.

V usage is TRBV7-9 and J usage is TRBJ1-2; D not certain. The CDR3 is 12 residues long. V lost 1 base and J 5 bases, leaving 5 bases between the germline ends. Germline CDR1 and CDR2: SEHNR and FQNEAQ (reference sequence). The CDR3, as DNA: TGTGCCAGCAGCTTAGGGGAGTATGGCTACACCTTC. It specifies CASSLGEYGYTF.

This chain links TRBV15 with TRBJ1-2; D is perhaps TRBD1 (6 bases). The germline V gene has CDR1 LNHNV and CDR2 YYDKDF (reference sequence). The CDR3 length is 15 residues. Trimming shortened V by 1 base and J by 4 bases, and 13 bases separated the two germline ends. CDR3 region: CATSRVKDSPYGYTF. In nucleotides, the CDR3 is TGTGCCACCAGCAGAGTGAAGGACAGTCCCTATGGCTACACCTTC.

This chain connects TRBV2 to TRBJ2-3; D is perhaps TRBD2 (7 bases). There are 16 residues in the CDR3. V shed 4 bases and J shed 1 base, with 15 bases lying between them. Germline CDR1 is SNHLY and CDR2 is FYNNEI. The chain's CDR3 is CASSAARGGRTDTQYF. The CDR3 nucleotides are TGTGCCAGCAGTGCAGCGAGGGGGGGCCGCACAGATACGCAGTATTTT.

The chain carries TRBV7-7 and TRBJ2-7; 11 nucleotides align to TRBD1. V dropped 5 bases and J dropped 3; count of bases not matched to a gene: 6. The CDR3 runs 15 residues. Germline-derived CDR1 and CDR2 are SSHAT and FNYEAQ (reference sequence). CDR3 amino acids: CASSPGTGGLYEQYF. The CDR3 DNA follows: TGTGCCAGCAGCCCAGGGACAGGGGGTCTCTACGAGCAGTACTTC.

The table lists this clone with a count of one. V usage is TRBV5-1 and J usage is TRBJ2-2, with 8 bases fitting TRBD2. Germline V CDR1 and CDR2: SGHRS, YFSETQ. The CDR3 covers 17 residues. V lost 4 bases, J lost 4 bases, and 12 bases stayed unmatched. The CDR3 spells CASSRDWGLGRTGELFF. The CDR3 coding sequence is TGCGCCAGCAGCAGGGATTGGGGACTAGGACGCACCGGGGAGCTGTTTTTT.

J is TRBJ1-1 and V is TRBV5-5; maybe TRBD1 (5 bases). CDR1 SGHKS and CDR2 YYEKEE come from the germline V gene (reference sequence). The ends were cut back, 1 base at V and 2 bases at J, with 15 bases in the middle. The CDR3 length is 16 residues. CDR3 sequence (DNA): TGTGCCAGCAGCTTGTCGGGGGGGAACCTCAACACTGAAGCTTTCTTT. Translation gives CASSLSGGNLNTEAFF.

This sequence joins TRBV29-1 and TRBJ2-2; TRBD1 agrees at 10 bases. Losses at the gene ends were 2 bases for V and 6 bases for J; bases not matched to a gene: 6. Germline V CDR1 and CDR2: SQVTM, ANQGSEA. The CDR3 consists of 15 residues. The CDR3 is CSVEPGTGAPGELFF. The CDR3 DNA reads TGCAGCGTTGAACCGGGGACAGGGGCACCCGGGGAGCTGTTTTTT.

There are a few counts of this clone. The chain carries TRBV5-8 and TRBJ1-1, with unresolved D. Germline V lookup: CDR1 SGHTS, CDR2 YDEGEE. V was clipped by 0 bases and J by 3 bases, with 12 bases between them. The CDR3 contains 15 residues. For the CDR3, the DNA is TGTGCCAGCAGCTTGGACGGCCTGAGGGACACTGAAGCTTTCTTT. Protein: CASSLDGLRDTEAFF. The variable domain in full, with the rest retrieved from reference TRBV5-8 and TRBJ1-1, is EAGVTQSPTHLIKTRGQQATLRCSPISGHTSVYWYQQALGLGLQFLLWYDEGEERNRGNFPPRFSGRQFPNYSSELNVNALELEDSALYLCASSLDGLRDTEAFFGQGTRLTVV.

This chain uses TRBV5-1 with TRBJ2-6; the D is unclear. CDR3 length equals 15 residues. Per germline, CDR1 SGHRS and CDR2 YFSETQ. The V and J ends lost 2 bases and 2 bases respectively, with 8 bases between them. CDR3 region: CASSFDNPGANVLTF. The CDR3 nucleotides are TGCGCCAGCAGCTTTGACAATCCTGGGGCCAACGTCCTGACTTTC. The variable domain in full, with the rest retrieved from reference TRBV5-1 and TRBJ2-6, is KAGVTQTPRYLIKTRGQQVTLSCSPISGHRSVSWYQQTPGQGLQFLFEYFSETQRNKGNFPGRFSGRQFSNSRSEMNVSTLELGDSALYLCASSFDNPGANVLTFGAGSRLTVL.

The rearrangement uses TRBV9 and TRBJ1-3, with 7 positions matching TRBD1. This CDR3 spans 15 amino acids. Germline values: CDR1 SGDLS, CDR2 YYNGEE. The V gene end was trimmed by 0 bases and the J gene end by 4 bases; junction bases not matched to a gene: 4. DNA of the CDR3: TGTGCCAGCAGCGTAGGTGGGACAGAAGGAAACACCATATATTTT. It specifies CASSVGGTEGNTIYF. Supplemented by reference TRBV9 and TRBJ1-3, the full variable domain reads DSGVTQTPKHLITATGQRVTLRCSPRSGDLSVYWYQQSLDQGLQFLIQYYNGEERAKGNILERFSAQQFPDLHSELNLSSLELGDSALYFCASSVGGTEGNTIYFGEGSWLTVV.

This chain joins TRBV20-1 and TRBJ1-3, with D maybe TRBD1 (5 bases). Germline lookup yields CDR1 DFQATT and CDR2 SNEGSKA (reference sequence). The CDR3 runs 16 residues. V lost 3 bases and J lost 0, with 15 bases in between. The CDR3 sequence is CSASARATSSGNTIYF. The CDR3 coding sequence is TGCAGTGCTAGTGCCAGGGCCACAAGCTCTGGAAACACCATATATTTT.

The chain links TRBV5-1 to TRBJ1-2; D gene uncertain. V was trimmed by 0 bases and J by 6 bases, leaving 12 bases between them. Per germline, CDR1 SGHRS and CDR2 YFSETQ. The CDR3 runs 14 residues. The CDR3 loop is CASSLAQKGDGYTF. The CDR3 DNA reads as TGCGCCAGCAGCTTGGCGCAAAAAGGAGATGGCTACACCTTC.

The chain links TRBV7-8 to TRBJ2-5; 13 bases agree with TRBD2. This CDR3 comprises 17 residues. Trimming at V came to 5 bases and at J to 3 bases, leaving 9 bases not matched to a gene. Germline CDR1 and CDR2: SGHVS and FQNEAQ. CDR3 sequence reads: CASSLRTSGGLKETQYF. The CDR3, as DNA: TGTGCCAGCAGCCTGAGGACTAGCGGGGGATTGAAAGAGACCCAGTACTTC.

V usage is TRBV19 and J usage is TRBJ2-5; 8 bases are a match to TRBD1. CDR3 length equals 16 residues. Germline loops: CDR1 LNHDA, CDR2 SQIVND (reference sequence). The junction had 8 bases not matched to a gene; V was cut back by 5 bases and J by 0 bases. CDR3 residues: CASSQGTGLYQETQYF. CDR3 DNA sequence: TGTGCCAGTAGTCAAGGGACAGGATTGTACCAAGAGACCCAGTACTTC.

This chain connects TRBV3-1 (or the pseudogene TRBV3-2) to TRBJ2-2; the match to TRBD2 covers 10 bases. J lost 0 bases, V lost 0 bases, and 10 bases had no gene match. CDR1 and CDR2 (germline): LGHDT, YNNKEL (reference sequence). The CDR3 length is 20 residues. CDR3 sequence (DNA): TGTGCCAGCAGCCAAGAGAGGCTAGCGGGGGCCCCGACGAACACCGGGGAGCTGTTTTTT. As protein: CASSQERLAGAPTNTGELFF.

V is TRBV10-1 and J is TRBJ1-3; D is undetermined. Germline CDR1 WNHNN, CDR2 SYGVQD (reference sequence). This CDR3 region has 13 residues. V dropped 4 bases and J dropped 2 bases, with 6 bases sitting between them. CDR3 sequence reads: CASSVAAGNTIYF. The CDR3 DNA is TGCGCCAGCAGTGTGGCAGCTGGAAACACCATATATTTT.

The chain employs TRBV6-5 and TRBJ1-5, with 7 bases identical to TRBD1. V shed 7 bases and J 4 bases; nucleotides not matched to a gene: 10. The germline V gene has CDR1 MNHEY and CDR2 SVGAGI. The CDR3 contains 15 residues. In nucleotides, the CDR3 is TGTGCCAGCAAAACCGGGACAGACAGGAATCAGCCCCAGCATTTT. It is translated as CASKTGTDRNQPQHF.